The following is a T cell receptor (beta chain) sequence with its context. Its matching antigen is unknown. This sample was taken from a study of vaccination and CD4 T cells after COVID-19. At the level of the study: PCR on nasal swabs identified SARS-CoV-2 in convalescent patients, of whom fewer than ten were mild and one severe. Sampling that followed vaccination took place a median approximately 70 days after dose two, within a range of 14 to 241. Study-wide results and limits: 304 of 307 vaccine-specific clones from convalescent patients were spike mono-reactive.

The CDR3 length is 13 residues. Germline V gives CDR1 KGHSH, CDR2 LQKENI. V was clipped by 3 bases and J by 4 bases, with 9 bases between them. Time point noted: late sampling 161 to 241 days after vaccination in a few convalescent patients. Documented treatment: approximately nine-day PBMC culture with coronavirus spike peptide pools or control peptides (ViraFEST assay). Sequencing of cultured CD4+ T cell DNA used the Oncomine TCR Beta short-read assay. TCRdb used MiXCR to reprocess the PCR reads, holding one entry per CDR3 protein. The profile shows about 16,000 distinct CDR3 sequences, approximately 40% of them singletons.

Material: CD4+ T cells from blood, cultured in vitro, obtained about 7 months after SARS-CoV-2 vaccination. The TCR sequence derives from a human donor who had recovered from COVID-19. The chain has TRBV18 and TRBJ1-1; D call uncertain. CDR3 bases: TGTGCCAGCTCACCTGAACGGATCACTGAAGCTTTCTTT. Amino acids: CASSPERITEAFF.